The 11 T cell receptor beta chains in this list originate from one sample, sequenced in a study of cytomegalovirus exposure and HLA in healthy donors. The PCR employed 60 Vbeta primers together with 13 Jbeta primers. Produced via immunoSEQ multiplex PCR; TCRdb's table is partial and in-frame only. The repertoire includes 50,000 to 65,000 clones, about 80% of them detected once, and 51% sits in the top ten. Sequencing was carried out using PBMCs. The receptors originated from a man aged 50-60 years in good health and CMV-seropositive.

This clone was seen a handful of times. This same CDR3 is encoded by further DNA sequences in the sample. The V call is TRBV9, the J call TRBJ2-7; maybe TRBD1 (6 bases). CDR1 SGDLS and CDR2 YYNGEE come from the germline V gene. V shed 6 bases and J shed 0 bases, with 16 bases lying between them. CDR3 length: 15 residues. CDR3 sequence (DNA): TGTGCCAGCACCTCCCAGGGGACCAGCTCCTACGAGCAGTACTTC. Translating gives CASTSQGTSSYEQYF.

This rearrangement joins TRBV27 to TRBJ2-1; tentatively, D is TRBD1 (6 bases). Germline CDR1 MNHEY, CDR2 SMNVEV (reference sequence). Trimming took 5 bases from V and 4 from J, leaving 18 bases between them. The CDR3 consists of 16 residues. For the CDR3, the DNA is TGTGCCAGCAGTCCCGCCTTCAGGGGATTTTACAATGAGCAGTTCTTC. Translating gives CASSPAFRGFYNEQFF.

This chain joins TRBV2 and TRBJ1-2, with 9 bases lining up with TRBD1. Germline V lookup: CDR1 SNHLY, CDR2 FYNNEI. The CDR3 consists of 12 residues. After removal of 6 bases from V and 8 bases from J, the junction contained 4 bases not matched to a gene. The CDR3 sequence is CASRGQGGGYTF. The DNA of the CDR3 is TGTGCCAGCAGGGGACAGGGAGGAGGCTACACCTTC.

The V gene is TRBV9, the J gene TRBJ2-3, with 10 bases that match TRBD2. From germline, CDR1 is SGDLS and CDR2 YYNGEE. V lost 8 bases to trimming and J lost 0 bases; unmatched junction nucleotides: 6. The CDR3 has 15 amino acids. Written as DNA, the CDR3 is TGTGCCAGTACAGGACTAGCGGCCAGCACAGATACGCAGTATTTT. This codes for CASTGLAASTDTQYF.

By frequency in the sample, this clone is large. This chain links TRBV28 with TRBJ2-1, with D perhaps TRBD2 (6 bases). The CDR3 runs to 16 residues. Germline V gene lookup returns CDR1 MDHEN and CDR2 SYDVKM. Trimming shortened V by 0 bases and J by 4 bases, and 13 bases separated the two germline ends. CDR3 region: CASSLWAGPSYNEQFF. DNA of the CDR3: TGTGCCAGCAGTTTATGGGCGGGGCCGTCTTACAATGAGCAGTTCTTC.

Comments on this clone: Its ends do not fully match the called genes, so a read error is possible. The rearrangement uses TRBV5-4 and TRBJ1-6, with D perhaps matching TRBD1 (6 bases). The CDR3 has 18 residues. Per the germline V gene, CDR1 is SGHNT and CDR2 is YYREEE (reference sequence). CDR3 sequence: CATSLPTRPGQIDFNLHF. The CDR3, as DNA: TGTGCCACCAGCTTACCAACCCGCCCTGGACAGATAGACTTCAACCTCCACTTT.

This chain joins TRBV11-2 and TRBJ1-3; no reliable D call. This CDR3 has 16 amino acids. From germline, CDR1 is SGHAT and CDR2 FQNNGV. Between the trimmed V and J ends, which lost 5 bases and 0 bases, there was a span of 14 bases. CDR3 bases: TGTGCCAGCAGCCGCCTGACACAGAGCTCTGGAAACACCATATATTTT. It specifies CASSRLTQSSGNTIYF. The entire variable domain, with the rest obtained from reference TRBV11-2 and TRBJ1-3, is as follows: EAGVAQSPRYKIIEKRQSVAFWCNPISGHATLYWYQQILGQGPKLLIQFQNNGVVDDSQLPKDRFSAERLKGVDSTLKIQPAKLEDSAVYLCASSRLTQSSGNTIYFGEGSWLTVV.

The chain employs TRBV5-4 and TRBJ2-3, with 9 positions matching TRBD2. The germline CDR1 and CDR2 sequences are SGHNT and YYREEE (reference sequence). This CDR3 comprises 16 residues. Germline trimming cut 2 bases from V and 0 bases from J; bases unmatched to any gene: 4. This CDR3 reads CASSFRLAGSTDTQYF. CDR3 DNA: TGTGCCAGCAGCTTCAGGCTAGCGGGGAGCACAGATACGCAGTATTTT.

This clone was seen more than once but under ten times. Here the CDR3 DNA reads TGTGCCTGGAGTGTGGCCCGGGACAGTACTCATAGCAATCAGCCCCAGCATTTT. Encoded protein: CAWSVARDSTHSNQPQHF. This chain joins TRBV30 and TRBJ1-5, with 7 bases lining up with TRBD1. In germline, CDR1 is GTSNPN, CDR2 SVGIG (reference sequence). V was clipped by 0 bases and J by 0 bases; unmatched bases: 11. The CDR3 is made up of 18 amino acids.

The chain links TRBV30 to TRBJ1-5; TRBD1 aligns across 9 bases. V gave up 2 bases and J gave up 4 bases; unmatched junction bases: 9. Germline assignment: CDR1 GTSNPN and CDR2 SVGIG (reference sequence). CDR3 length: 16 amino acids. The CDR3 DNA reads as TGTGCCTGGAGTCCCGGAGGGACAGGGAAGAATCAGCCCCAGCATTTT. This codes for CAWSPGGTGKNQPQHF.

The chain employs TRBV19 and TRBJ2-2; perhaps TRBD1 as D (6 bases). The J call is uncertain, as TRBJ1-1 better fits the DNA end. The CDR3 runs to 14 residues. Germline V gives CDR1 LNHDA, CDR2 SQIVND (reference sequence). DNA of the CDR3: TGTGCCAGTAGGCAACAGGGTTTGGACACTGAAGCTTTCTTT. Residues: CASRQQGLDTEAFF.